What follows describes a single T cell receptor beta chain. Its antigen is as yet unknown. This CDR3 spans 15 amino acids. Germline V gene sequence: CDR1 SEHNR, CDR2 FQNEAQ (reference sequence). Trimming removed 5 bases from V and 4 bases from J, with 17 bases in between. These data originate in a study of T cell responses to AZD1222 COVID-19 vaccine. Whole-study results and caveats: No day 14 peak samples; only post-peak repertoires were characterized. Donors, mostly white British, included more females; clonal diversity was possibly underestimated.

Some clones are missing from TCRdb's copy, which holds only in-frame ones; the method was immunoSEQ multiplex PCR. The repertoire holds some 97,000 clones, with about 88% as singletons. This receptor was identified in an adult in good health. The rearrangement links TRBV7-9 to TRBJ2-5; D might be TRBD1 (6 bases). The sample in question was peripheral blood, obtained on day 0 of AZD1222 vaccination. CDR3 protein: CASSPPTGTLETQYF. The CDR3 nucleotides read TGTGCCAGCAGCCCTCCAACAGGGACGTTAGAGACCCAGTACTTC.